The 15 T cell receptor beta chains listed next were all sequenced from one sample in a study of CD8 T cells in ankylosing spondylitis. The study, taken as a whole, reports: A motif in TCR beta, a set of eight or nine highly homologous variants, appeared characteristic of ankylosing spondylitis blood.

TCRdb recomputed calls from the 5' RACE reads with MiXCR, one row per CDR3 protein. The sample yields 450,000 to 550,000 distinct CDR3 sequences, approximately 5% seen once. The antigens of these receptors remain unknown. The source material was blood, either unsorted or a sorted T cell fraction (not recorded which). The source of these receptors is a male donor with ankylosing spondylitis.

This clonotype occurred many times. This chain uses TRBV4-2 with TRBJ1-2; TRBD1 aligns across 9 bases. The V segment lost 3 bases and the J segment 4 bases; nucleotides outside the gene matches: 3. CDR1 is LGHNA, CDR2 YNFKEQ, per germline. The length of the CDR3 is 14 residues. The DNA for the CDR3 is TGTGCCAGCAGCCACATGGACAGGGGCTATGGCTACACCTTC. Protein product: CASSHMDRGYGYTF.

This clonotype has a handful of counts. The J gene is TRBJ2-4, the V gene TRBV30; D perhaps matches TRBD2 (6 bases). The germline V and J ends were trimmed by 1 base and 7 bases, with 11 bases remaining between them. Germline V gene sequence: CDR1 GTSNPN, CDR2 SVGIG (reference sequence). The length of the CDR3 is 13 residues. The CDR3 reads CAWSGAAGNIQYF. Written as DNA, the CDR3 is TGTGCCTGGAGTGGGGCCGCGGGGAACATTCAGTACTTC. Full variable domain (missing parts from reference TRBV30 and TRBJ2-4): SQTIHQWPATLVQPVGSPLSLECTVEGTSNPNLYWYRQAAGRGLQLLFYSVGIGQISSEVPQNLSASRPQDRQFILSSKKLLLSDSGFYLCAWSGAAGNIQYFGAGTRLSVL.

This clonotype was seen many times. The V and J genes are TRBV5-1 and TRBJ2-7; D unclear. With 0 bases removed from V and 0 bases from J, the gap between germline ends came to 10 bases. The germline CDR1 and CDR2 sequences are SGHRS and YFSETQ. The CDR3 consists of 15 residues. The DNA of the CDR3 is TGCGCCAGCAGCTTGGGCTGGCAGCACTCCTACGAGCAGTACTTC. Protein product: CASSLGWQHSYEQYF.

This clonotype came up many times. The rearrangement joins TRBV7-2 to TRBJ1-2, with 8 bases lining up with TRBD1. Unmatched junction bases numbered 2, after V lost 4 bases and J lost 4 bases. Germline assignment: CDR1 SGHTA and CDR2 FQGNSA. This CDR3 is 13 amino acids long. CDR3 region: CASSSTGGYGYTF. Written as DNA, the CDR3 is TGTGCCAGCAGCTCTACAGGGGGCTATGGCTACACCTTC.

This clonotype was found many times. The chain has TRBV4-3 and TRBJ1-4; D is unresolved. The CDR3 totals 14 residues. Per germline, CDR1 LGHNA and CDR2 YSLEER. The ends were cut back, 0 bases at V and 17 bases at J, with 19 bases in the middle. Written as DNA, the CDR3 is TGCGCCAGCAGCCAAGAAGCATTGTACCCCGTCTTATTTTTT. Its protein product is CASSQEALYPVLFF.

This clonotype was found many times. The chain recombines TRBV4-1 with TRBJ1-5, with 8 positions matching TRBD1. Germline V gene sequence: CDR1 MGHRA, CDR2 YSYEKL. This CDR3 region has 15 residues. The J segment lost 1 base and the V segment lost 4 bases, leaving 3 bases of the junction unmatched. For the CDR3, the DNA is TGCGCCAGCAGCCTCAGGACAGGGAGCAATCAGCCCCAGCATTTT. This translates into CASSLRTGSNQPQHF.

In this sample, this clonotype turned up many times. The chain employs TRBV20-1 and TRBJ2-7; no clear D gene. Trimming cost V 6 bases and J 3 bases, with 15 bases left between them. Germline CDR1 DFQATT, CDR2 SNEGSKA (reference sequence). This CDR3 has 13 residues. CDR3 DNA: TGCAGTGCCTCTGGACGGACCCACTACGAGCAGTACTTC. Protein product: CSASGRTHYEQYF.

The sample holds many counts of this clonotype. CDR3 coding DNA: TGCGCCAGCTCCGAAGAGGTGAACACCGGGGAGCTGTTTTTT. This sequence encodes CASSEEVNTGELFF. The chain carries TRBV5-1 and TRBJ2-2, with D unresolved. Germline values: CDR1 SGHRS, CDR2 YFSETQ. There are 14 residues in the CDR3. Trimming removed 7 bases from V and 1 base from J, with 11 bases in between.

In this sample, this clonotype turned up a few times. This chain joins TRBV11-2 and TRBJ2-2; 11 bases align to TRBD2. The J segment lost 0 bases and the V segment lost 5 bases, leaving 11 bases of the junction unmatched. This CDR3 is built from 19 residues. The germline V gene encodes CDR1 SGHAT and CDR2 FQNNGV. The DNA for the CDR3 is TGTGCCAGCAGCCCTCGTATGGGACTAGCGGTCCCGAACACCGGGGAGCTGTTTTTT. Its translation: CASSPRMGLAVPNTGELFF.

This clonotype has a count of ten or more. The chain is built from TRBV20-1 and TRBJ1-4; 7 bases fit TRBD1. This CDR3 has 15 residues. CDR1 and CDR2 (germline): DFQATT, SNEGSKA (reference sequence). Trimming removed 3 bases from V and 5 bases from J; junction bases left unmatched: 9. CDR3 loop: CSARALRGVNEKLFF. For the CDR3, the DNA is TGCAGTGCTAGGGCTCTCAGGGGGGTAAATGAAAAACTGTTTTTT.

This clonotype was recorded many times. The chain recombines TRBV7-6 with TRBJ1-1; D is uncertain. This CDR3 is 13 amino acids long. CDR1 is SGHVS, CDR2 FNYEAQ, per germline. Trimming removed 4 bases at V and 12 bases at J, with 18 bases between. The CDR3 loop reads CASSWTVQGYPFF. For the CDR3, the DNA is TGTGCCAGCAGCTGGACCGTACAAGGGTATCCTTTCTTT.

The sample holds many counts of this clonotype. V usage is TRBV5-1 and J usage is TRBJ1-5; 7 bases align to TRBD1. Germline loops: CDR1 SGHRS, CDR2 YFSETQ. The CDR3 has 13 amino acids. V was clipped by 4 bases and J by 13 bases; unmatched bases: 11. The CDR3 region has the DNA TGCGCCAGCAGCCGAGACAGGGAGGGGGTTCAGCATTTT. Its translation: CASSRDREGVQHF.

This clonotype has a count of ten or more. The chain uses TRBV10-3 and TRBJ2-1, with D tentatively TRBD2 (6 bases). There are 15 residues in the CDR3. Germline V CDR1 and CDR2: ENHRY, SYGVKD. The V end was cut by 4 bases, the J end by 3 bases, with 13 bases between. The CDR3 DNA reads TGTGCCATCAGTGCGCGGGACGCCGACTACAATGAGCAGTTCTTC. Protein: CAISARDADYNEQFF.

This clonotype was recorded many times. This chain uses TRBV15 with TRBJ2-3; tentative D call: TRBD1 (6 bases). V lost 4 bases and J 0 bases, leaving 14 bases between the germline ends. Germline V gene sequence: CDR1 LNHNV, CDR2 YYDKDF (reference sequence). CDR3 length equals 16 residues. The CDR3 bases are TGTGCCACCAGCAAATATGGGGGCCCAAGCACAGATACGCAGTATTTT. Translating gives CATSKYGGPSTDTQYF.

This clonotype was picked up a small number of times. CDR3 region: CASKSGGMNTGELFF. The CDR3, as DNA: TGTGCCAGCAAAAGCGGGGGGATGAACACCGGGGAGCTGTTTTTT. The J gene is TRBJ2-2, the V gene TRBV7-8; 9 positions match TRBD2. V lost 7 bases and J lost 1; bases outside the gene matches: 4. CDR3 size: 15 residues. Per the germline V gene, CDR1 is SGHVS and CDR2 is FQNEAQ.